Shown below are 14 T cell receptor beta chains from a single sample sequenced in a study of blood T cell repertoires in COVID-19. Method: immunoSEQ multiplex PCR; TCRdb's copy keeps in-frame clones and lacks some. The sample records about 140,000 clones, about 80% being singletons. Sequencing was performed on PBMCs or T cells enriched from blood (not recorded which). The source of these receptors is a woman between 50 and 59 years old who had recovered from COVID-19.

The rearrangement joins TRBV6-5 to TRBJ1-1; D possibly corresponds to TRBD1 (6 bases). Per the germline V gene, CDR1 is MNHEY and CDR2 is SVGAGI. V shed 4 bases and J shed 5 bases, with 14 bases lying between them. This CDR3 has 14 residues. The DNA of the CDR3 is TGTGCCAGCAGTTCCTGGGGGGGGCAGACTGAAGCTTTCTTT. It codes for CASSSWGGQTEAFF.

The CDR3 here is CASSYRDREYEQYF. CDR3 sequence (DNA): TGTGCCAGCTCCTACCGGGACAGGGAATACGAGCAGTACTTC. This sequence joins TRBV18 and TRBJ2-7; 9 bases align to TRBD1. Looked up from germline, CDR1 is KGHSH and CDR2 is LQKENI. The J segment lost 4 bases and the V segment lost 6 bases, leaving 7 bases of the junction unmatched. The CDR3 extends over 14 amino acids.

This clone was seen only a few times. The chain's CDR3 is CASSSQREGGNEQFF. The CDR3 DNA sequence: TGTGCCAGCAGCTCTCAGCGGGAAGGAGGGAATGAGCAGTTCTTC. The chain carries TRBV28 and TRBJ2-1; 7 bases are a match to TRBD2. CDR3 length: 15 residues. CDR1 is MDHEN, CDR2 SYDVKM, per germline. Germline trimming cut 6 bases from V and 7 bases from J; bases unmatched to any gene: 12.

V gene TRBV19 combines with J gene TRBJ2-7; 13 bases agree with TRBD2. CDR1 is LNHDA, CDR2 SQIVND, per germline (reference sequence). There are 16 residues in the CDR3. Trimming at V came to 4 bases and at J to 7 bases, leaving 10 bases not matched to a gene. In nucleotides, the CDR3 is TGTGCCAGTAGTAGGGGGACTAGCGGGACCCTTAGTGAGCAGTACTTC. It codes for CASSRGTSGTLSEQYF.

The chain combines TRBV2 with TRBJ2-5; D unresolved. This CDR3 has 14 amino acids. CDR1 SNHLY and CDR2 FYNNEI come from the germline V gene. The V end was cut by 10 bases, the J end by 2 bases, with 17 bases between. CDR3 bases: TGTGCCACTAGGCCGAATAACCAACAAGAGACCCAGTACTTC. Protein sequence: CATRPNNQQETQYF.

The V gene is TRBV24-1, the J gene TRBJ2-3; D perhaps matches TRBD1 (6 bases). Trimming stripped 3 bases from V and 4 bases from J, with 13 bases between. The CDR3 loop spans 15 amino acids. The germline gives CDR1 KGHDR, CDR2 SFDVKD. DNA for the CDR3: TGTGCCACCAGTGATACCAGGGGAGCCGCAGATACGCAGTATTTT. As protein: CATSDTRGAADTQYF.

Of note for this clone: Other nucleotide sequences from this sample produce the same CDR3. The chain carries TRBV6-2 or TRBV6-3 and TRBJ2-3; a possible D gene is TRBD2 (5 bases). With 0 bases removed from V and 1 base from J, the gap between germline ends came to 5 bases. Germline CDR1 is MNHEY and CDR2 is SVGEGT. CDR3 size: 14 residues. CDR3 sequence: CASSYSSGTDTQYF. As DNA, the CDR3 is TGTGCCAGCAGTTACTCTAGCGGCACAGATACGCAGTATTTT.

The J gene is TRBJ1-3, the V gene TRBV3-1 (or the pseudogene TRBV3-2), with 11 nucleotides matching TRBD1. This CDR3 comprises 16 residues. J was trimmed by 7 bases and V by 4 bases; bases with no gene match: 9. In germline, CDR1 is LGHDT, CDR2 YNNKEL (reference sequence). The CDR3 reads CASSPHAGTGGNTIYF. CDR3 nucleotide sequence: TGTGCCAGCAGCCCCCACGCGGGGACAGGGGGTAACACCATATATTTT.

This chain connects TRBV3-1 (or the pseudogene TRBV3-2) to TRBJ2-2; the D gene is possibly TRBD2 (7 bases). Between the trimmed V and J ends, which lost 1 base and 5 bases, there was a span of 20 bases. The CDR3 spans 18 residues. Germline CDR1 is LGHDT and CDR2 is YNNKEL (reference sequence). In DNA, the CDR3 is TGTGCCAGCAGCCAAGCGGCCCGAGGGGGGGTTGGGACCGGGGAGCTGTTTTTT. This gives the protein CASSQAARGGVGTGELFF.

The rearrangement joins TRBV27 to TRBJ1-2, with TRBD1 matching over 9 bases. Germline V gene data show CDR1 as MNHEY and CDR2 as SMNVEV (reference sequence). CDR3 length equals 18 residues. Germline trimming cut 2 bases from V and 2 bases from J; bases unmatched to any gene: 12. For the CDR3, the DNA is TGTGCCAGCAGTTTAACCGGGACAGGGAAGGAGATGAACTATGGCTACACCTTC. It encodes CASSLTGTGKEMNYGYTF.

This chain uses TRBV30 with TRBJ1-1; TRBD1 might be the D (5 bases). The CDR3 covers 15 residues. V lost 0 bases and J lost 3, with 14 bases in between. Germline values: CDR1 GTSNPN, CDR2 SVGIG (reference sequence). This chain's CDR3 is CAWSVWSGSDTEAFF. CDR3 DNA: TGTGCCTGGAGTGTATGGTCAGGGTCGGACACTGAAGCTTTCTTT.

The chain carries TRBV13 and TRBJ2-2, with D tentatively TRBD2 (6 bases). V was clipped by 4 bases and J by 4 bases, with 13 bases between them. Per the germline V gene, CDR1 is PRHDT and CDR2 is FYEKMQ (reference sequence). The CDR3 consists of 15 residues. In nucleotides, the CDR3 is TGTGCCAGCAGCTCAGAGGGACTCCTCACCGGGGAGCTGTTTTTT. It codes for CASSSEGLLTGELFF. The whole variable domain, filled in from reference TRBV13 and TRBJ2-2, reads AAGVIQSPRHLIKEKRETATLKCYPIPRHDTVYWYQQGPGQDPQFLISFYEKMQSDKGSIPDRFSAQQFSDYHSELNMSSLELGDSALYFCASSSEGLLTGELFFGEGSRLTVL.

This clone was detected only once. The rearrangement joins TRBV7-9 to TRBJ2-5; unclear D gene. V was trimmed by 10 bases and J by 0 bases, leaving 9 bases between them. The V gene's germline CDR1 is SEHNR and CDR2 FQNEAQ (reference sequence). The CDR3 runs 12 residues. This chain's CDR3 is CATRGDQETQYF. The CDR3 DNA sequence: TGTGCCACCCGCGGTGACCAAGAGACCCAGTACTTC.

V usage is TRBV10-3 and J usage is TRBJ1-1; 8 bases fit TRBD1. Trimming removed 2 bases from V and 0 bases from J; junction bases left unmatched: 2. The length of the CDR3 is 15 residues. The germline V gene has CDR1 ENHRY and CDR2 SYGVKD. The CDR3 sequence: CAISERDRMNTEAFF. CDR3 coding DNA: TGTGCCATCAGTGAGCGGGACAGGATGAACACTGAAGCTTTCTTT.